This T cell receptor beta chain appears in the sequencing data of a study of T-cell reconstitution after alpha-beta-depleted transplantation in children. The CDR3 loop spans 14 amino acids. Germline V gene lookup returns CDR1 SGHAT and CDR2 FQNNGV. V lost 3 bases and J lost 5, with 11 bases in between. Preparing the TCRbeta library involved the use of unique molecular identifiers. TCRdb recomputed calls from the PCR reads with MiXCR, one row per CDR3 protein. The sample includes 700,000 to 850,000 distinct CDR3 sequences, around 17% of them seen just once. The sequence came from a male patient between 5 and 17 years old who had a stem cell transplant for acute lymphoblastic leukemia, so the T cells may come from the graft donor. The starting material was PBMCs, mostly from graft donor cells, obtained 360 days after TCRalphabeta/CD19-depleted stem cell transplant. This chain joins TRBV11-2 and TRBJ2-1, with a possible D match to TRBD2 (5 bases). The CDR3 here is CASSLELGNNEQFF. The DNA of the CDR3 is TGTGCCAGCAGCTTGGAGCTCGGGAACAATGAGCAGTTCTTC.